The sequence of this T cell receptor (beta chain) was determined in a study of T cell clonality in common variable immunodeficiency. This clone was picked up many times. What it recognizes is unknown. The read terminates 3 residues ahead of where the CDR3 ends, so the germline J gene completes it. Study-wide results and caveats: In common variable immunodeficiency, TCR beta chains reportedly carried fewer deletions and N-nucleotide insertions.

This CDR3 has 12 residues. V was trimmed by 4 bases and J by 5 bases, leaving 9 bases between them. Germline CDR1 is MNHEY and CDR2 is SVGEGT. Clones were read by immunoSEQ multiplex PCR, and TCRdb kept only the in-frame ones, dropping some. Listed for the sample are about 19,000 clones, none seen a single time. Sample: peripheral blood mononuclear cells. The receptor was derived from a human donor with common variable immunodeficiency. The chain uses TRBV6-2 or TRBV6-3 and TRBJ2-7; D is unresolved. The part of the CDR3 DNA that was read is TGTGCCAGCAGTTCGCCGGTGGACGAG. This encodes CASSSPVDE. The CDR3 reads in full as CASSSPVDEQYF.